This passage covers 25 T cell receptor beta chains from one sample sequenced in a study of CD8+ T cells in alopecia areata. The treatment: oral pan-JAK inhibitor, 5-10 mg twice daily. Sequencing relied on a cDNA template that was reverse transcribed from extracted RNA. The method was immunoSEQ multiplex PCR; TCRdb's version includes in-frame clones alone and lacks a portion of them. The table includes about 210,000 clones, roughly two fifths detected once. Sequences were derived from CD4+ T cells sorted from blood, sampled at approximately week 36, from a patient treated with tofacitinib. The receptor set was obtained from a human donor with alopecia areata.

The genes are TRBV14 and TRBJ1-3; D gene ambiguous. The V end lost 4 bases, the J end lost 0 bases, and 10 bases lay between the germline ends. The CDR3 sequence is 15 residues long. Per the germline V gene, CDR1 is SGHDN and CDR2 is FVKESK. CDR3 nucleotides: TGTGCCAGCAGCCTGAATAGGTACTCTGGAAACACCATATATTTT. Translation gives CASSLNRYSGNTIYF. Using reference TRBV14 and TRBJ1-3 for the parts outside the CDR3, the full variable domain is EAGVTQFPSHSVIEKGQTVTLRCDPISGHDNLYWYRRVMGKEIKFLLHFVKESKQDESGMPNNRFLAERTGGTYSTLKVQPAELEDSGVYFCASSLNRYSGNTIYFGEGSWLTVV.

This clone was observed many times. The rearrangement uses TRBV6-1 and TRBJ1-5, with D possibly TRBD1 on 6 matching bases. CDR3 length: 18 residues. The V gene lost 2 bases and the J gene lost 6 bases, with 23 bases spanning the gap. In germline, CDR1 is MNHNS, CDR2 SASEGT. CDR3 sequence reads: CASSESVAGAGPGQPQHF. The CDR3 coding sequence is TGTGCCAGCAGTGAATCCGTAGCAGGGGCTGGCCCAGGTCAGCCCCAGCATTTT.

The chain recombines TRBV7-8 with TRBJ2-7; 7 bases line up with TRBD1. Germline assignment: CDR1 SGHVS and CDR2 FQNEAQ. The ends lost 0 bases at V and 4 bases at J; junction bases unmatched: 3. This CDR3 has 14 amino acids. Written as DNA, the CDR3 is TGTGCCAGCAGCTTAGCTGGGACAGTGTACGAGCAGTACTTC. The encoded protein is CASSLAGTVYEQYF. The full variable domain, completed using reference TRBV7-8 and TRBJ2-7, is GAGVSQSPRYKVAKRGQDVALRCDPISGHVSLFWYQQALGQGPEFLTYFQNEAQLDKSGLPSDRFFAERPEGSVSTLKIQRTQQEDSAVYLCASSLAGTVYEQYFGPGTRLTVT.

This clone has more than one count but fewer than ten. This rearrangement joins TRBV25-1 to TRBJ2-7, with 7 bases identical to TRBD1. The CDR3 is 14 residues long. Germline assignment: CDR1 MGHDK and CDR2 SYGVNS. J lost 6 bases, V lost 4 bases, and 9 bases had no gene match. Here the CDR3 DNA reads TGTGCCAGCAGTGGTTACAGGGGCACGGGCGAGCAGTACTTC. It specifies CASSGYRGTGEQYF.

This rearrangement joins TRBV6-5 to TRBJ1-5; D gene unclear. The CDR3 is made up of 12 amino acids. V gave up 11 bases and J gave up 4 bases, with 12 bases separating them. In germline, CDR1 is MNHEY, CDR2 SVGAGI. The CDR3 spells CAAGTANQPQHF. In nucleotides, the CDR3 is TGTGCCGCGGGAACAGCTAATCAGCCCCAGCATTTT.

The chain links TRBV4-2 to TRBJ2-7; 7 nucleotides match TRBD2. The germline gives CDR1 LGHNA, CDR2 YNFKEQ. CDR3 length equals 16 residues. V was clipped by 0 bases and J by 3 bases; unmatched bases: 8. In DNA, the CDR3 is TGTGCCAGCAGCCAAGATTACCAGCGGGAAGGCTACGAGCAGTACTTC. It is translated as CASSQDYQREGYEQYF.

The table lists this clone with a count of one. The chain joins TRBV2 to TRBJ2-7; 8 nucleotides align to TRBD1. Germline V gene sequence: CDR1 SNHLY, CDR2 FYNNEI. The CDR3 extends over 14 amino acids. V lost 2 bases to trimming and J lost 7 bases; unmatched junction nucleotides: 7. The CDR3 bases are TGTGCCAGCAGTGAAAACAGGGGGGCGAGGGAGCAGTACTTC. Translating gives CASSENRGAREQYF.

This clone was seen only a few times. The chain couples TRBV25-1 to TRBJ1-2; TRBD1 aligns across 9 bases. CDR3 length equals 15 residues. Trimming at V came to 4 bases and at J to 2 bases, leaving 5 bases not matched to a gene. Looked up from germline, CDR1 is MGHDK and CDR2 is SYGVNS. Written as DNA, the CDR3 is TGTGCCAGCAGTGCCACAGGGGGCGCGAACTATGGCTACACCTTC. It encodes CASSATGGANYGYTF.

V gene TRBV7-9 combines with J gene TRBJ2-3; TRBD1 aligns across 7 bases. V dropped 3 bases and J dropped 3; count of bases not matched to a gene: 6. This CDR3 has 15 amino acids. Germline values: CDR1 SEHNR, CDR2 FQNEAQ (reference sequence). CDR3 bases: TGTGCCAGCAGCTTGCAGGGACAGCCAACAGATACGCAGTATTTT. Translated, it gives CASSLQGQPTDTQYF.

This clone showed up just a few times. The genes are TRBV7-8 and TRBJ2-5; 8 bases align to TRBD1. The CDR3 is 16 amino acids. V was clipped by 3 bases and J by 5 bases; unmatched bases: 11. The germline gives CDR1 SGHVS, CDR2 FQNEAQ. This chain's CDR3 is CASSFWTGRLAETQYF. The CDR3 DNA follows: TGTGCCAGCAGCTTCTGGACAGGGCGTTTAGCTGAGACCCAGTACTTC.

This rearrangement joins TRBV27 to TRBJ2-5; TRBD2 agrees at 7 bases. The CDR3 sequence is 12 residues long. Per germline, CDR1 MNHEY and CDR2 SMNVEV (reference sequence). Unmatched junction bases numbered 5, after V lost 6 bases and J lost 7 bases. CDR3 region: CASSLRGGTQYF. The DNA for the CDR3 is TGTGCCAGCAGCCTCCGCGGGGGGACCCAGTACTTC.

J is TRBJ1-1 and V is TRBV30; no definite D call. Per the germline V gene, CDR1 is GTSNPN and CDR2 is SVGIG (reference sequence). The CDR3 runs to 13 residues. The V gene lost 4 bases and the J gene lost 8 bases, with 17 bases spanning the gap. CDR3 sequence reads: CAWKVRRTTEAFF. Written as DNA, the CDR3 is TGTGCCTGGAAGGTCCGTAGGACGACGGAAGCTTTCTTT.

The chain links TRBV28 to TRBJ2-4, with D hard to call. V lost 5 bases to trimming and J lost 7 bases, with 9 bases between them. CDR1 MDHEN and CDR2 SYDVKM come from the germline V gene. This CDR3 contains 12 residues. CDR3 DNA: TGTGCCAGCAGTCCCACCGTTAACATTCAGTACTTC. Amino acids: CASSPTVNIQYF. Full variable domain (outside the CDR3, taken from reference TRBV28 and TRBJ2-4): DVKVTQSSRYLVKRTGEKVFLECVQDMDHENMFWYRQDPGLGLRLIYFSYDVKMKEKGDIPEGYSVSREKKERFSLILESASTNQTSMYLCASSPTVNIQYFGAGTRLSVL.

This sequence joins TRBV29-1 and TRBJ2-7; TRBD2 might be the D (6 bases). Germline CDR1 SQVTM, CDR2 ANQGSEA. This CDR3 is built from 14 residues. Trimming took off 4 bases at V and 2 bases at J, with 15 bases between the two ends. The CDR3 region is CSVVGREGPYEQYF. For the CDR3, the DNA is TGCAGCGTTGTAGGGCGGGAAGGCCCCTACGAGCAGTACTTC.

This clone was seen only a few times. The V call is TRBV29-1, the J call TRBJ2-7; no definite D call. Trimming left V 4 bases short and J 0 bases short, with 19 bases between. Germline V gene sequence: CDR1 SQVTM, CDR2 ANQGSEA. The CDR3 spans 16 residues. CDR3 coding DNA: TGCAGCGTTGGGCAGTGTCCAGCGCGGAGCTCCTACGAGCAGTACTTC. Amino acids: CSVGQCPARSSYEQYF.

This clone was counted ten times or more. A junction boundary mismatches the germline segment, possibly from a read error. The chain combines TRBV28 with TRBJ2-4; possibly TRBD1 or TRBD2 for D (5 bases each). The CDR3 is 14 amino acids. The germline V gene encodes CDR1 MDHEN and CDR2 SYDVKM. Here the CDR3 DNA reads TGTGTCAGCAGTGGGACCAACGACAAAAACATTCAGTACTTC. It is translated as CVSSGTNDKNIQYF.

This clone was observed a handful of times. The CDR3 sequence: CAWRIGDRIGNTIYF. In nucleotides, the CDR3 is TGTGCCTGGAGGATCGGGGACAGAATCGGAAACACCATATATTTT. The rearrangement uses TRBV30 and TRBJ1-3; 7 bases line up with TRBD1. V dropped 3 bases and J dropped 4; count of bases not matched to a gene: 9. This CDR3 region has 15 residues. The germline gives CDR1 GTSNPN, CDR2 SVGIG (reference sequence). Variable domain in full (rest from reference TRBV30 and TRBJ1-3): SQTIHQWPATLVQPVGSPLSLECTVEGTSNPNLYWYRQAAGRGLQLLFYSVGIGQISSEVPQNLSASRPQDRQFILSSKKLLLSDSGFYLCAWRIGDRIGNTIYFGEGSWLTVV.

V usage is TRBV29-1 and J usage is TRBJ2-1, with 10 bases that match TRBD1. Losses at the gene ends were 6 bases for V and 9 bases for J; bases not matched to a gene: 2. Germline CDR1 and CDR2: SQVTM and ANQGSEA. The CDR3 has 11 residues. The CDR3 region is CSVDRGAEQFF. CDR3 in DNA: TGCAGCGTGGACAGGGGGGCTGAGCAGTTCTTC.

The V gene is TRBV18, the J gene TRBJ2-1; weak D call: TRBD1 (5 bases). Germline V CDR1 and CDR2: KGHSH, LQKENI. V was cut by 3 bases and J by 5 bases, with 8 bases left in between. The CDR3 sequence is 13 residues long. The CDR3: CASSPDRNNEQFF. DNA of the CDR3: TGTGCCAGCTCACCTGACAGAAACAATGAGCAGTTCTTC.

V is TRBV4-2 and J is TRBJ2-3, with D perhaps being TRBD1 or TRBD2 (6 bases each). V shed 3 bases and J shed 6 bases, with 19 bases lying between them. The CDR3 is made up of 16 amino acids. Looked up from germline, CDR1 is LGHNA and CDR2 is YNFKEQ. The CDR3 loop reads CASSHPGDSSGDTQYF. The CDR3 region has the DNA TGTGCCAGCAGCCACCCAGGGGACTCCAGCGGCGATACGCAGTATTTT.

A few counts support this clone. This rearrangement joins TRBV29-1 to TRBJ2-7; 16 nucleotides match TRBD2. The trim removed 5 bases at V and 6 bases at J, leaving 7 bases unmatched. Germline lookup yields CDR1 SQVTM and CDR2 ANQGSEA. This CDR3 comprises 15 residues. As DNA, the CDR3 is TGCAGCGTTCCGGGACTAGCGGGAGGGAGGAGCGAGCAGTACTTC. This translates into CSVPGLAGGRSEQYF.

The chain joins TRBV29-1 to TRBJ2-1; no firm D call. Trimming took off 2 bases at V and 7 bases at J, with 0 bases between the two ends. The length of the CDR3 is 9 residues. CDR1 is SQVTM, CDR2 ANQGSEA, per germline. The CDR3 is CSVENEQFF. The CDR3 nucleotides are TGCAGCGTTGAAAATGAGCAGTTCTTC.

The chain recombines TRBV29-1 with TRBJ2-3; D not certain. The length of the CDR3 is 13 residues. V lost 4 bases, J lost 0 bases, and 8 bases lay in between. The germline gives CDR1 SQVTM, CDR2 ANQGSEA. The CDR3 spells CSVVSRSTDTQYF. CDR3 DNA sequence: TGCAGCGTTGTAAGTAGAAGCACAGATACGCAGTATTTT.

The genes are TRBV5-1 and TRBJ2-1, with 16 positions matching TRBD2. With V trimmed by 4 bases and J by 3 bases, 7 bases remained unmatched. Germline V gives CDR1 SGHRS, CDR2 YFSETQ. The CDR3 length is 18 residues. CDR3 sequence reads: CASSASGTSGRDYNEQFF. In nucleotides, the CDR3 is TGCGCCAGCAGCGCCTCCGGGACTAGCGGGAGGGACTACAATGAGCAGTTCTTC. Combining the CDR3 with reference TRBV5-1 and TRBJ2-1 gives the whole variable domain KAGVTQTPRYLIKTRGQQVTLSCSPISGHRSVSWYQQTPGQGLQFLFEYFSETQRNKGNFPGRFSGRQFSNSRSEMNVSTLELGDSALYLCASSASGTSGRDYNEQFFGPGTRLTVL.

This clone was seen only a few times. The V and J genes are TRBV23-1 and TRBJ2-1; 7 positions match TRBD1. TRBV23-1 carries the ORF label, with uncertain function. V dropped 2 bases and J dropped 9; count of bases not matched to a gene: 7. The CDR3 runs to 14 residues. CDR3 protein: CASSQAQGDVEQFF. CDR3 bases: TGCGCCAGCAGTCAAGCGCAGGGGGACGTTGAGCAGTTCTTC.